This TCR beta chain was profiled in a study of T-cell reconstitution after alpha-beta-depleted transplantation in children. General study points: In patients about two months after transplant, alpha-beta T cells reportedly arose from several hundred expanded graft clones. Day-60 TCRbeta diversity that was high in some patients was derived from surviving recipient T cells and thymic progenitors. Once a year had passed after transplant, T-cell counts and diversity came mostly from newly produced T cells.

Researchers prepared the TCRbeta library using unique molecular identifiers, the study reports. TCRdb called the PCR reads again in MiXCR, with one record for every CDR3 protein. The data show about 300,000 distinct CDR3 sequences, about 9.5% seen once. This CDR3 is 15 amino acids long. The germline V gene encodes CDR1 SGHDT and CDR2 YYEEEE. The germline V and J ends were trimmed by 1 base and 3 bases, with 11 bases remaining between them. There are many counts of this clonotype. Antigen specificity is unknown. This TCR came from a boy under three years old with acute myeloid leukemia, due to receive a stem cell transplant. Here the sequenced sample was PBMCs, taken before TCRalphabeta/CD19-depleted stem cell transplant. The chain couples TRBV5-6 to TRBJ1-5; weak D call: TRBD1 (6 bases). CDR3 residues: CASSLWTAPNQPQHF. In nucleotides, the CDR3 is TGTGCCAGCAGCTTGTGGACAGCTCCCAATCAGCCCCAGCATTTT.